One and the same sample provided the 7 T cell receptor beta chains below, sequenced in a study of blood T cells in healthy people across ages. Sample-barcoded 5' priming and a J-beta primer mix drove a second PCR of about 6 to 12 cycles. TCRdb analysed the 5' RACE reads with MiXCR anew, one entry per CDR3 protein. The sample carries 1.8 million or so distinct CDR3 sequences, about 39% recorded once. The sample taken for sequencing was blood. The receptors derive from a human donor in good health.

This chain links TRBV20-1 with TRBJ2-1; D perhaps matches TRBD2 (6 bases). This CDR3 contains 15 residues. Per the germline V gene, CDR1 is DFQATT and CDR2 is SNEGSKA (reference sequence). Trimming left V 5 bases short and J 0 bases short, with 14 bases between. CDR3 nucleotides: TGCAGTGCTGAGGGGACTTTCAGCTCCTACAATGAGCAGTTCTTC. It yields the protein CSAEGTFSSYNEQFF.

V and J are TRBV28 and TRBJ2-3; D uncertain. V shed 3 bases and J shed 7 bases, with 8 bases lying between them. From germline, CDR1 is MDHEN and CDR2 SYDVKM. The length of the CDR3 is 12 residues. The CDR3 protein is CASSLAAYTQYF. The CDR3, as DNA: TGTGCCAGCAGTTTGGCTGCTTATACGCAGTATTTT.

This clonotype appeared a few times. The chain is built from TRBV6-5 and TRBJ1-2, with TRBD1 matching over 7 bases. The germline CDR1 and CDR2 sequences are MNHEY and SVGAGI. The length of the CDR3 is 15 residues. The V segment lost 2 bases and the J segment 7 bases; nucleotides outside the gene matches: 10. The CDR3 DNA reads TGTGCCAGCAGTTACAGTCCGACAGGGTCCCCTGGCTACACCTTC. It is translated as CASSYSPTGSPGYTF.

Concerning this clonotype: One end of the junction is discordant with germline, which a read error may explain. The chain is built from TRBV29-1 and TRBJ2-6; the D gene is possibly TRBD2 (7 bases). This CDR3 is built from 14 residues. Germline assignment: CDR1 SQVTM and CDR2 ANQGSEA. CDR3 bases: TGCAGCGCGGCGGGGGCGTCTGGGGCCAACGTCCGGACTTTC. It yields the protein CSAAGASGANVRTF. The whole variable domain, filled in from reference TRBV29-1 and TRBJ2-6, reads SAVISQKPSRDICQRGTSLTIQCQVDSQVTMMFWYRQQPGQSLTLIATANQGSEATYESGFVIDKFPISRPNLTFSTLTVSNMSPEDSSIYLCSAAGASGANVRTFGAGSRLTVL.

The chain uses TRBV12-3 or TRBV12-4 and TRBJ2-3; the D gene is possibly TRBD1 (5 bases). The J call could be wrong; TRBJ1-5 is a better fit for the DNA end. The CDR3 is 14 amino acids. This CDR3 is CASSGASGTDTQHF. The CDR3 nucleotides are TGTGCCAGCAGTGGGGCTAGCGGCACAGATACGCAGCATTTT.

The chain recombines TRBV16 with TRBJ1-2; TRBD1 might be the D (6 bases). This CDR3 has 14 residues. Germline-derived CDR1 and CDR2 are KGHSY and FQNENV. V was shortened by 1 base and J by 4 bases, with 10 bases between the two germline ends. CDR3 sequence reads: CASSQYEGVYGYTF. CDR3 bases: TGTGCCAGCAGCCAATACGAGGGGGTCTATGGCTACACCTTC.

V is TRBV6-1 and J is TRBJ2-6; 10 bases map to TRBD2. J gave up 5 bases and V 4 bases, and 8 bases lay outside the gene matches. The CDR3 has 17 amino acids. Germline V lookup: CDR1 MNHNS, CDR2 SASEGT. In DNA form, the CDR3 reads TGTGCCAGCAGTGGTACTAGCGGGGACCTCTGGGCCAACGTCCTGACTTTC. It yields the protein CASSGTSGDLWANVLTF.